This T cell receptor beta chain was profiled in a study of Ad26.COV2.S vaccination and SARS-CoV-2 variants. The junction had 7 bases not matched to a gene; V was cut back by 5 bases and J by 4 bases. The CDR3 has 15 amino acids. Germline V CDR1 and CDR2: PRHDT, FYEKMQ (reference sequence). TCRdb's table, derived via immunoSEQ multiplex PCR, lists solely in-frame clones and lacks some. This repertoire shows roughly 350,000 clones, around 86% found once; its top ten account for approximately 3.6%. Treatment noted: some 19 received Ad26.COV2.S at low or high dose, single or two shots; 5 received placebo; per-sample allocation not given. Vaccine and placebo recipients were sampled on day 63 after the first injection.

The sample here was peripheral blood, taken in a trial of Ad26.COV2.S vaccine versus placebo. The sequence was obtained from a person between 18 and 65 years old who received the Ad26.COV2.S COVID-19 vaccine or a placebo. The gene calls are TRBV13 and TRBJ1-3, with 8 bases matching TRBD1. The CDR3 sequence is CASSNVRDRGNTIYF. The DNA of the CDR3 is TGTGCCAGCAGCAATGTACGGGACAGGGGAAACACCATATATTTT. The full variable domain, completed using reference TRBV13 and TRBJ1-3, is AAGVIQSPRHLIKEKRETATLKCYPIPRHDTVYWYQQGPGQDPQFLISFYEKMQSDKGSIPDRFSAQQFSDYHSELNMSSLELGDSALYFCASSNVRDRGNTIYFGEGSWLTVV.